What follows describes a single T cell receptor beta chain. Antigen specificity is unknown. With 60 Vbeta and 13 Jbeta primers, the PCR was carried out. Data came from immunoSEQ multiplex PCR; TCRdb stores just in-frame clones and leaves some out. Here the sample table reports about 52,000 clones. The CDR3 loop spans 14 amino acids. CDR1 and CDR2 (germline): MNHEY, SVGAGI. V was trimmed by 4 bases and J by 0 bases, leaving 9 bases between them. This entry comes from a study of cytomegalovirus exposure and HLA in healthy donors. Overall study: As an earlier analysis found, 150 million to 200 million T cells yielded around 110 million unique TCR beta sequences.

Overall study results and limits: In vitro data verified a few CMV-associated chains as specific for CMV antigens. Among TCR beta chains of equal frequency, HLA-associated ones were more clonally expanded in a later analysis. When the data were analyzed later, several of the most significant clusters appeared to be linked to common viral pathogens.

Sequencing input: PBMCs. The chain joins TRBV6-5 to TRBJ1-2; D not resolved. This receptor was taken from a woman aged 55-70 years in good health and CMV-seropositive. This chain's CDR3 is CASSSRLANYGYTF. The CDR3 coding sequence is TGTGCCAGCAGTTCCCGATTAGCTAACTATGGCTACACCTTC.